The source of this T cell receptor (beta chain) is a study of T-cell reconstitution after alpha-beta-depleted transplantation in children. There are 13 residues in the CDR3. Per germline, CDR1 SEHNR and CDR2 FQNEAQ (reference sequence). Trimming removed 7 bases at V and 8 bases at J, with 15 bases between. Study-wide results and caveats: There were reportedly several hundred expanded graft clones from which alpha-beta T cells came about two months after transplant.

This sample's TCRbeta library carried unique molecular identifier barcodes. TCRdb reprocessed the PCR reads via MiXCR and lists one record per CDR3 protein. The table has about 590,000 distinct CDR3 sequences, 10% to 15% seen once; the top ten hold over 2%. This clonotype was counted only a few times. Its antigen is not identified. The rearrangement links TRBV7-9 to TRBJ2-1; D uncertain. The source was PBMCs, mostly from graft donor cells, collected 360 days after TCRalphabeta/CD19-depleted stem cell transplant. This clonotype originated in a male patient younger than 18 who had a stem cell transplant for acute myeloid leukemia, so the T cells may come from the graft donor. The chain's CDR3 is CASTQPFMDEQFF. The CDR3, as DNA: TGTGCCAGCACCCAACCCTTTATGGATGAGCAGTTCTTC.